This T cell receptor (beta chain) was documented in a study of control samples from healthy donors and cancer patients. From germline, CDR1 is MNHEY and CDR2 SMNVEV (reference sequence). V dropped 0 bases and J dropped 1 base, with 13 bases sitting between them. The CDR3 is 18 amino acids. This clone was found once. Assay: immunoSEQ multiplex PCR; the TCRdb copy retains only in-frame clones and omits some. The table shows under 150,000 clones, with about 92% occurring only once. V usage is TRBV27 and J usage is TRBJ2-6; weak D call: TRBD1 (5 bases). The clonotype originates from a man aged 50 to 59 with head and neck cancer. Sequencing was carried out using PBMCs. The CDR3 loop is CASSLSYRSHSGANVLTF. The DNA of the CDR3 is TGTGCCAGCAGTTTATCTTACAGGAGTCATTCTGGGGCCAACGTCCTGACTTTC.